Each of the 32 T cell receptor beta chains below was sequenced from the same sample in a study of blood T cell repertoires in COVID-19. Sequencing used immunoSEQ multiplex PCR; TCRdb keeps in-frame clones, though not all of them. The data hold roughly 340,000 clones, with about 93% observed a single time. Material for sequencing was peripheral blood. All receptors derive from a woman aged 18-30 years who had recovered from COVID-19.

The rearrangement links TRBV9 to TRBJ2-1; 11 positions match TRBD1. This CDR3 is built from 16 residues. Trimming cost V 5 bases and J 4 bases; bases outside gene matches: 8. Germline V gives CDR1 SGDLS, CDR2 YYNGEE. The CDR3 is CASSKGGTGGYNEQFF. The DNA of the CDR3 is TGTGCCAGCAGTAAAGGGGGGACAGGGGGTTACAATGAGCAGTTCTTC.

The chain has TRBV5-1 and TRBJ2-5; tentative D call: TRBD2 (5 bases). Germline V gene lookup returns CDR1 SGHRS and CDR2 YFSETQ. Trimming removed 0 bases from V and 4 bases from J, with 13 bases in between. The CDR3 is 15 amino acids. The DNA for the CDR3 is TGCGCCAGCAGCTTGGAGGCCCAGAGGGCAGAGACCCAGTACTTC. It translates to CASSLEAQRAETQYF.

The V call is TRBV19, the J call TRBJ1-2, with TRBD1 matching 8 bases. The CDR3 extends over 14 amino acids. CDR1 is LNHDA, CDR2 SQIVND, per germline (reference sequence). After removal of 4 bases from V and 7 bases from J, the junction contained 8 bases not matched to a gene. DNA of the CDR3: TGTGCCAGTAGTACAAAGACAGGGGTAGGTGGCTACACCTTC. Translating it yields CASSTKTGVGGYTF.

The J gene is TRBJ1-5, the V gene TRBV27; TRBD1 is a possible D gene (5 bases). The CDR3 contains 15 residues. CDR1 MNHEY and CDR2 SMNVEV come from the germline V gene (reference sequence). Trimming left V 8 bases short and J 5 bases short, with 19 bases between. CDR3 amino acids: CASWQSYDSYQPQHF. CDR3 sequence (DNA): TGTGCCAGCTGGCAGAGTTATGACAGTTATCAGCCCCAGCATTTT.

This chain connects TRBV6-5 to TRBJ1-6; TRBD1 matches at 10 bases. CDR3 length equals 14 residues. V shed 6 bases and J 11 bases; nucleotides not matched to a gene: 7. Germline lookup yields CDR1 MNHEY and CDR2 SVGAGI. The CDR3 reads CASRSDRGQTPLHF. CDR3 in DNA: TGTGCCAGCAGGTCCGACAGGGGGCAGACACCCCTCCACTTT.

J is TRBJ1-5 and V is TRBV27; tentative D call: TRBD1 (6 bases). V lost 2 bases and J 7 bases, leaving 12 bases between the germline ends. This CDR3 has 14 residues. Germline CDR1 is MNHEY and CDR2 is SMNVEV (reference sequence). The CDR3 region has the DNA TGTGCCAGCAGTTTAGGGGGGGCCGCACAGCCCCAGCATTTT. It encodes CASSLGGAAQPQHF.

The rearrangement links TRBV4-1 to TRBJ1-2; D might be TRBD1 (5 bases). The CDR3 length is 15 residues. With 2 bases removed from V and 7 bases from J, the gap between germline ends came to 17 bases. Per germline, CDR1 MGHRA and CDR2 YSYEKL. The CDR3 region is CASSQFETGGTGYTF. CDR3 DNA: TGCGCCAGCAGCCAATTCGAGACTGGCGGGACTGGCTACACCTTC.

The chain combines TRBV6-5 with TRBJ2-7, with D maybe TRBD2 (5 bases). There are 13 residues in the CDR3. Trimming cost V 2 bases and J 3 bases, with 8 bases left between them. The germline gives CDR1 MNHEY, CDR2 SVGAGI. The CDR3 bases are TGTGCCAGCAGTTACGAGGGAAGCTACGAGCAGTACGTC. This encodes CASSYEGSYEQYV.

The rearrangement links TRBV29-1 to TRBJ2-1; D is unresolved. Looked up from germline, CDR1 is SQVTM and CDR2 is ANQGSEA. The V and J ends lost 5 bases and 3 bases respectively, with 5 bases between them. The CDR3 is made up of 11 amino acids. The DNA of the CDR3 is TGCAGCGTTCAGGACTACAATGAGCAGTTCTTC. Protein sequence: CSVQDYNEQFF.

The V call is TRBV10-3, the J call TRBJ1-4; D not resolved. Germline V CDR1 and CDR2: ENHRY, SYGVKD. V shed 5 bases and J shed 5 bases, with 9 bases lying between them. The CDR3 consists of 13 residues. DNA for the CDR3: TGTGCCATCAGTCCCGGGATAAATGAAAAACTGTTTTTT. Its translation: CAISPGINEKLFF.

The V and J genes are TRBV24-1 and TRBJ1-4; TRBD1 might be the D (5 bases). The CDR3 is 14 residues long. Germline CDR1 reads KGHDR; CDR2 reads SFDVKD. V lost 3 bases, J lost 5 bases, and 9 bases lay in between. The CDR3 coding sequence is TGTGCCACCAGTGATGACAGCGGGAATGAAAAACTGTTTTTT. It translates to CATSDDSGNEKLFF.

V usage is TRBV20-1 and J usage is TRBJ1-2; no clear D gene. This CDR3 has 11 residues. CDR1 is DFQATT and CDR2 is SNEGSKA in the germline V gene (reference sequence). V shed 6 bases and J shed 5 bases, with 10 bases lying between them. CDR3 coding DNA: TGCAGTGCGGCAGCGGCGTATGGCTACACCTTC. It is translated as CSAAAAYGYTF.

This clone appeared a single time. The chain uses TRBV6-1 and TRBJ1-1, with TRBD1 matching over 8 bases. CDR1 is MNHNS, CDR2 SASEGT, per germline. The junction had 4 bases not matched to a gene; V was cut back by 2 bases and J by 5 bases. The CDR3 runs 14 residues. CDR3: CASSEQGARTEAFF. For the CDR3, the DNA is TGTGCCAGCAGTGAACAGGGGGCACGAACTGAAGCTTTCTTT.

The rearrangement links TRBV6-2 or TRBV6-3 to TRBJ1-1; no clear D. Germline CDR1 is MNHEY and CDR2 is SVGEGT. V was pared by 5 bases and J by 6 bases, with 16 bases between. CDR3 length: 14 residues. The CDR3 loop reads CASSTGEHRPEAFF. CDR3 DNA: TGTGCCAGCAGTACCGGGGAACACCGGCCTGAAGCTTTCTTT.

The rearrangement links TRBV29-1 to TRBJ2-5; TRBD1 agrees at 7 bases. The CDR3 contains 15 residues. Germline trimming cut 4 bases from V and 2 bases from J; bases unmatched to any gene: 10. CDR1 SQVTM and CDR2 ANQGSEA come from the germline V gene. For the CDR3, the DNA is TGCAGCGTTGGGGCCCTAGCCAGGGGGCAAGAGACCCAGTACTTC. Protein product: CSVGALARGQETQYF.

The chain uses TRBV2 and TRBJ2-7, with 9 bases identical to TRBD1. In germline, CDR1 is SNHLY, CDR2 FYNNEI. V was clipped by 3 bases and J by 6 bases; unmatched bases: 0. The CDR3 has 12 amino acids. The CDR3 sequence: CASSEDRGEQYV. In DNA, the CDR3 is TGTGCCAGCAGTGAGGACAGGGGCGAGCAGTACGTC.

The chain recombines TRBV30 with TRBJ2-3; D may be TRBD1 (5 bases). The germline gives CDR1 GTSNPN, CDR2 SVGIG (reference sequence). CDR3 length: 15 residues. The V gene lost 0 bases and the J gene lost 1 base, with 11 bases spanning the gap. CDR3 region: CAWSVRGRGTDTQYF. As DNA, the CDR3 is TGTGCCTGGAGTGTACGCGGCAGGGGCACAGATACGCAGTATTTT.

The chain carries TRBV5-1 and TRBJ2-5; tentatively, D is TRBD2 (6 bases). Germline loops: CDR1 SGHRS, CDR2 YFSETQ. The CDR3 sequence is 14 residues long. V lost 6 bases and J lost 1, with 13 bases in between. The CDR3 loop reads CASTGSIAQETQYF. The CDR3 DNA follows: TGCGCCAGCACCGGGAGTATCGCCCAAGAGACCCAGTACTTC.

The chain joins TRBV3-1 (or the pseudogene TRBV3-2) to TRBJ2-1; D unclear. The length of the CDR3 is 15 residues. CDR1 is LGHDT, CDR2 YNNKEL, per germline (reference sequence). Trimming took off 0 bases at V and 8 bases at J, with 14 bases between the two ends. The CDR3 DNA sequence: TGTGCCAGCAGCCAAGACCCACTCTCTCGCGATGAGCAGTTCTTC. This encodes CASSQDPLSRDEQFF.

The chain recombines TRBV5-6 with TRBJ1-1, with D possibly matching TRBD1 (5 bases). V lost 1 base and J 0 bases, leaving 10 bases between the germline ends. The CDR3 covers 15 residues. Germline V gives CDR1 SGHDT, CDR2 YYEEEE. The DNA for the CDR3 is TGTGCCAGCAGCTTGACTAACAGGTTGAACACTGAAGCTTTCTTT. Translated: CASSLTNRLNTEAFF.

This clone was observed a handful of times. The CDR3 protein is CSAGTQYGYTF. As DNA, the CDR3 is TGCAGCGCCGGGACACAGTATGGCTACACCTTC. This chain uses TRBV29-1 with TRBJ1-2, with D possibly being TRBD1 (6 bases). The CDR3 totals 11 residues. Germline lookup yields CDR1 SQVTM and CDR2 ANQGSEA. V lost 7 bases and J lost 5, with 11 bases in between.

The chain recombines TRBV19 with TRBJ1-1, with no clear D. The ends were cut back, 5 bases at V and 7 bases at J, with 14 bases in the middle. CDR3 size: 13 residues. CDR1 is LNHDA and CDR2 is SQIVND in the germline V gene (reference sequence). The CDR3: CASSPHTRGEAFF. CDR3 DNA sequence: TGTGCCAGTAGTCCCCATACGCGGGGTGAAGCTTTCTTT.

This clone came up once. This chain joins TRBV5-1 and TRBJ2-3, with D possibly being TRBD1 (7 bases). V lost 4 bases and J 10 bases, leaving 22 bases between the germline ends. Germline V lookup: CDR1 SGHRS, CDR2 YFSETQ. This CDR3 has 15 amino acids. CDR3 sequence (DNA): TGCGCCAGCAGCGCCGGGACAGCGACTAGTATGGCGCAGTATTTT. It is translated as CASSAGTATSMAQYF.

The chain joins TRBV4-1 to TRBJ2-1; 8 nucleotides line up with TRBD1. Germline CDR1 reads MGHRA; CDR2 reads YSYEKL. This CDR3 is built from 16 residues. The V gene end was trimmed by 6 bases and the J gene end by 7 bases; junction bases not matched to a gene: 14. For the CDR3, the DNA is TGCGCCAGCAGACCTAGCCAGGGGGCGAATCGAAATGAGCAGTTCTTC. It specifies CASRPSQGANRNEQFF.

Only a few counts were recorded for this clone. The gene calls are TRBV21-1 and TRBJ2-7; the table calls TRBD1, which could not be checked here. TRBV21-1 is noted as a pseudogene. The CDR3 spans 14 residues. The CDR3, as DNA: TGTGCCAGCAGCAAAGGGGGGCACTCCTACGAGCAGTACGTC. Amino acid sequence: CASSKGGHSYEQYV.

The chain employs TRBV2 and TRBJ2-2; 9 bases fit TRBD2. The CDR3 covers 15 residues. V lost 10 bases and J lost 4; bases outside the gene matches: 10. Germline CDR1 SNHLY, CDR2 FYNNEI. CDR3: CATSVSGSFTGELFF. For the CDR3, the DNA is TGTGCCACCTCGGTTAGCGGGAGTTTCACCGGGGAGCTGTTTTTT.

The V and J genes are TRBV12-3 or TRBV12-4 and TRBJ1-1, with D possibly TRBD1 on 5 matching bases. Trimming pared 8 bases from V and 2 bases from J, leaving 12 bases between. The CDR3 runs 13 residues. For the CDR3, the DNA is TGTGCCAGCGCCGGACACCTAAACACTGAAGCTTTCTTT. Translation: CASAGHLNTEAFF.

CDR3 residues: CASSIGIRDRPSNQPQHF. CDR3 coding DNA: TGTGCCAGTAGTATCGGGATCCGGGACAGACCTAGCAATCAGCCCCAGCATTTT. The chain couples TRBV19 to TRBJ1-5; 7 bases match TRBD1. Germline CDR1 and CDR2: LNHDA and SQIVND (reference sequence). This CDR3 is built from 18 residues. V was clipped by 3 bases and J by 0 bases; unmatched bases: 11.

This chain uses TRBV28 with TRBJ2-3, with 9 bases lining up with TRBD2. Per the germline V gene, CDR1 is MDHEN and CDR2 is SYDVKM. The CDR3 extends over 14 amino acids. The junction had 4 bases not matched to a gene; V was cut back by 6 bases and J by 3 bases. Here the CDR3 reads CASRTSGRTDTQYF. CDR3 in DNA: TGTGCCAGCAGGACCAGCGGGAGGACAGATACGCAGTATTTT.

The chain carries TRBV6-1 and TRBJ1-3; D is perhaps TRBD1 (6 bases). There are 13 residues in the CDR3. Germline V gene lookup returns CDR1 MNHNS and CDR2 SASEGT. V lost 0 bases, J lost 10 bases, and 10 bases lay in between. CDR3 coding DNA: TGTGCCAGCAGTGAAGCACGGACAGAAACCATATATTTT. Encoded protein: CASSEARTETIYF.

This chain connects TRBV7-9 to TRBJ2-2; no clear D gene. The CDR3 extends over 16 amino acids. Trimming left V 5 bases short and J 5 bases short, with 18 bases between. Germline V gives CDR1 SEHNR, CDR2 FQNEAQ (reference sequence). The CDR3 spells CASSPLGGEGTGELFF. CDR3 in DNA: TGTGCCAGCAGCCCCCTCGGCGGAGAAGGTACCGGGGAGCTGTTTTTT. The whole variable domain, remainder taken from reference TRBV7-9 and TRBJ2-2, is DTGVSQNPRHKITKRGQNVTFRCDPISEHNRLYWYRQTLGQGPEFLTYFQNEAQLEKSRLLSDRFSAERPKGSFSTLEIQRTEQGDSAMYLCASSPLGGEGTGELFFGEGSRLTVL.

The J gene is TRBJ1-6, the V gene TRBV19; 9 nucleotides match TRBD1. The germline V gene encodes CDR1 LNHDA and CDR2 SQIVND (reference sequence). V trimming: 4 bases; J trimming: 7 bases; junction bases outside the gene matches: 8. This CDR3 has 16 amino acids. Written as DNA, the CDR3 is TGTGCCAGTAGTACGCGCCTAGGACAGGGGAATTCACCCCTCCACTTT. It codes for CASSTRLGQGNSPLHF.